The clone carrying this T cell receptor (beta chain) was found a few times. What it recognizes is unknown. The data were taken from a study of cytomegalovirus exposure and HLA in healthy donors. Overall study: Assignment to the Caucasian-associated ancestry cluster applied to approximately 80% of the approximately 420 genotyped donors. Study-level findings and limits: Most CMV-associated TCR beta chains were later found to appear HLA-restricted. Later genetic work tied a missense DCLRE1C variant to beta-chain V and J trimming.

Those who donated were healthy bone marrow donors. 60 Vbeta and 13 Jbeta primers were used in PCR. Repertoires were generated with immunoSEQ multiplex PCR, while TCRdb's copy carries only in-frame clones and drops some. Among approximately 210,000 clones, roughly four fifths were seen once, and the ten largest hold 1.5% to 2%. The germline V gene has CDR1 MRHNA and CDR2 SNTAGT. V was pared by 6 bases and J by 6 bases, with 18 bases between. This CDR3 comprises 15 residues. The source of this sequence is a man aged 18 to 29 in good health and CMV-seronegative. The specimen sequenced was PBMCs. The chain couples TRBV6-4 to TRBJ2-1; D possibly corresponds to TRBD2 (6 bases). The CDR3 DNA reads TGTGCCAGCAGCGCCCAACAAGGAGCGGGCAATGAGCAGTTCTTC. Its translation is CASSAQQGAGNEQFF.